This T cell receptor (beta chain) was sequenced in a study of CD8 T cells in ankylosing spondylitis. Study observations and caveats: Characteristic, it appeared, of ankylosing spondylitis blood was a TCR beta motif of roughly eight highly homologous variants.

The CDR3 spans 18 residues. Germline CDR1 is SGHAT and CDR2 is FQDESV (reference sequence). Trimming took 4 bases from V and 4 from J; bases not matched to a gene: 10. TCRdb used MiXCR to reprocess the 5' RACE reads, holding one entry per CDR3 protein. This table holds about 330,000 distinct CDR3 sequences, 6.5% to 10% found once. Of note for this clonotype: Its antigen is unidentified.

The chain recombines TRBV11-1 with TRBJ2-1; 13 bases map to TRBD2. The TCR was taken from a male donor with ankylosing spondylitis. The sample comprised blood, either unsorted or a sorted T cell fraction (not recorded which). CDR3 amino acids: CASSSGTSGILWYNEQFF. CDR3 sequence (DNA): TGTGCCAGCAGCTCAGGGACTAGCGGGATTCTCTGGTACAATGAGCAGTTCTTC.